This paragraph reports one T cell receptor (beta chain). The data stem from a study of blood T cell repertoires in COVID-19. Background on the study: Sites in the United States, Italy and Spain provided acute and convalescent COVID-19 samples.

The CDR3 totals 15 residues. Germline V gene lookup returns CDR1 MGHRA and CDR2 YSYEKL. The V end lost 0 bases, the J end lost 2 bases, and 8 bases lay between the germline ends. Original processing methods: Amplification of reference gene primers was used by the study to estimate nucleated cell counts. The protocol was immunoSEQ multiplex PCR, while the TCRdb copy is restricted to in-frame clones and leaves out a portion. V and J calls and clone size are as listed in that table; D and trimming were resolved from the DNA. The sample holds around 47,000 clones, approximately 87% seen once. The sequence derives from a man aged 40-55 years with COVID-19, enrolled during active disease. The chain carries TRBV4-1 and TRBJ1-3; D remains unclear. The specimen sequenced was peripheral blood. The DNA of the CDR3 is TGCGCCAGCAGCCAAGAGGATACTACTGGAAACACCATATATTTT. Translating gives CASSQEDTTGNTIYF.